This TCR beta chain was sequenced in a study of shared T cell receptors in the human thymus. Profiled with immunoSEQ multiplex PCR; TCRdb holds only in-frame clones, not every one. The repertoire holds some 700,000 clones, 80% to 90% seen once, with about 0.0098% in the top ten. Trimming shortened V by 5 bases and J by 10 bases, and 29 bases separated the two germline ends. The CDR3 is made up of 17 amino acids. Germline V gives CDR1 LNHNV, CDR2 YYDKDF (reference sequence). The same sample was also used in a study of human thymus T cells. Per that study: Thymic and blood repertoires appeared to carry a bias in their V and J gene usage.

The source is a girl in the first two years of life with a congenital heart defect. The chain combines TRBV15 with TRBJ1-1; the D gene is possibly TRBD1 (6 bases). The source material was thymocytes. In DNA form, the CDR3 reads TGTGCCACCAGCCCGTTGATTTTCTGGACAGATCCCTTTGGAGCTTTCTTT. Its protein is CATSPLIFWTDPFGAFF.